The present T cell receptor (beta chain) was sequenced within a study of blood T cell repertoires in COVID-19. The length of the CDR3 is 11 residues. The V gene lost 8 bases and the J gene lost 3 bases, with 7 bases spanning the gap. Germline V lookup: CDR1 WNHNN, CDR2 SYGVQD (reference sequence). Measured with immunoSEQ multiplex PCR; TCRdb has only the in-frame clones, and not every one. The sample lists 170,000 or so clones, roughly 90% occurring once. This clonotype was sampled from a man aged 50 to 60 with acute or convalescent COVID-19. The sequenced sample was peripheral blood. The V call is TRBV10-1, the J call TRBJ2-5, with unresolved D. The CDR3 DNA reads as TGCGCCAGCGGAGTCGAAGAGACCCAGTACTTC. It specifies CASGVEETQYF.